One and the same sample provided the 30 T cell receptor beta chains below, sequenced in a study of blood T cell repertoires in COVID-19. Generated by immunoSEQ multiplex PCR, the TCRdb table keeps only in-frame clones and is missing some. The table includes about 430,000 clones, roughly 90% detected once. Sequencing was performed on PBMCs or T cells enriched from blood (not recorded which). The source is a woman younger than 35 who had been exposed to COVID-19.

The chain recombines TRBV7-9 with TRBJ1-2; 10 bases map to TRBD1. J was trimmed by 6 bases and V by 5 bases; bases with no gene match: 15. This CDR3 is 17 amino acids long. Germline V CDR1 and CDR2: SEHNR, FQNEAQ (reference sequence). The CDR3, as DNA: TGTGCCAGCAGCCCGACAGGGGGCCCGATGGAAGAGCATGGCTACACCTTC. This gives the protein CASSPTGGPMEEHGYTF.

The rearrangement joins TRBV6-4 to TRBJ1-1, with 8 bases aligning to TRBD1. This CDR3 spans 14 amino acids. Per germline, CDR1 MRHNA and CDR2 SNTAGT. The junction had 7 bases not matched to a gene; V was cut back by 6 bases and J by 4 bases. CDR3 DNA sequence: TGTGCCAGCAGGCCAGGGGGCTCCTTCACTGAAGCTTTCTTT. Translated: CASRPGGSFTEAFF.

The chain is built from TRBV19 and TRBJ2-7; possible D gene TRBD2, 5 bases. The V end lost 3 bases, the J end lost 3 bases, and 12 bases lay between the germline ends. Germline V gives CDR1 LNHDA, CDR2 SQIVND (reference sequence). CDR3 length: 14 amino acids. CDR3: CASSMRVRGYEQYF. In nucleotides, the CDR3 is TGTGCCAGTAGTATGCGGGTTCGGGGCTACGAGCAGTACTTC.

The J gene is TRBJ1-5, the V gene TRBV13; TRBD1 is a possible D gene (5 bases). Trimming removed 4 bases from V and 2 bases from J, with 9 bases in between. CDR3 length equals 14 residues. Germline V lookup: CDR1 PRHDT, CDR2 FYEKMQ (reference sequence). The CDR3 region has the DNA TGTGCCAGCAGCTCGGGGGGGGGCAATCAGCCCCAGCATTTT. As protein: CASSSGGGNQPQHF.

The CDR3 reads CASSLRASGAYGYTF. CDR3 coding DNA: TGTGCCAGCAGTCTAAGAGCTTCAGGGGCGTATGGCTACACCTTC. This chain uses TRBV27 with TRBJ1-2, with a possible D match to TRBD1 (6 bases). The germline gives CDR1 MNHEY, CDR2 SMNVEV (reference sequence). This CDR3 is 15 amino acids long. V shed 5 bases and J shed 5 bases, with 18 bases lying between them.

V is TRBV7-9 and J is TRBJ2-7, with D hard to call. The CDR3 is 12 amino acids. CDR1 and CDR2 from the germline V gene are SEHNR and FQNEAQ (reference sequence). V was shortened by 1 base and J by 5 bases, with 6 bases between the two germline ends. In nucleotides, the CDR3 is TGTGCCAGCAGCTTAGTAGTTGACGAGCAGTACTTC. This gives the protein CASSLVVDEQYF.

This clone showed up just a few times. The chain joins TRBV10-2 to TRBJ1-6, with 8 bases identical to TRBD1. The CDR3 is made up of 13 amino acids. Germline V CDR1 and CDR2: WSHSY, SAAADI. V dropped 8 bases and J dropped 10; count of bases not matched to a gene: 7. CDR3 in DNA: TGCGCCAGCTATCAGGGGGCAAGCTCACCCCTCCACTTT. It translates to CASYQGASSPLHF.

The V and J genes are TRBV6-5 and TRBJ1-2; 9 bases map to TRBD1. Trimming cost V 5 bases and J 5 bases; bases outside gene matches: 6. The CDR3 runs to 14 residues. Germline V gives CDR1 MNHEY, CDR2 SVGAGI. The CDR3, as DNA: TGTGCCAGCAGTACCGGGACAGGGACATATGGCTACACCTTC. Residues: CASSTGTGTYGYTF.

For this clone: The same CDR3 can be traced to other DNA sequences in this sample. The chain recombines TRBV3-1 (or the pseudogene TRBV3-2) with TRBJ2-7; D gene ambiguous. Germline V gene data show CDR1 as LGHDT and CDR2 as YNNKEL (reference sequence). V was trimmed by 1 base and J by 0 bases, leaving 4 bases between them. The CDR3 covers 13 residues. CDR3 protein: CASSQGHSYEQYF. In DNA, the CDR3 is TGTGCCAGCAGCCAAGGTCACTCCTACGAGCAGTACTTC.

The V call is TRBV11-3, the J call TRBJ1-6; D call uncertain. The germline gives CDR1 SGHNT, CDR2 YENEEA. This CDR3 contains 13 residues. The V end lost 3 bases, the J end lost 8 bases, and 8 bases lay between the germline ends. The CDR3 DNA follows: TGTGCCAGCAGCTTCGTCCCAGATTCACCCCTCCACTTT. Protein sequence: CASSFVPDSPLHF.

The V gene is TRBV4-2, the J gene TRBJ1-6; D call uncertain. CDR3 length: 16 residues. Germline-derived CDR1 and CDR2 are LGHNA and YNFKEQ. With 0 bases removed from V and 7 bases from J, the gap between germline ends came to 13 bases. The CDR3 DNA reads as TGTGCCAGCAGCCAAGATTACCCGTCGGGAAATTCACCCCTCCACTTT. As protein: CASSQDYPSGNSPLHF.

The V call is TRBV11-2, the J call TRBJ1-3; maybe TRBD1 (6 bases). Trimming pared 7 bases from V and 10 bases from J, leaving 20 bases between. This CDR3 has 14 amino acids. CDR1 SGHAT and CDR2 FQNNGV come from the germline V gene. The CDR3 sequence: CASMWDISSGTIYF. The CDR3 DNA reads as TGTGCCAGCATGTGGGACATCTCCTCGGGGACCATATATTTT.

The genes are TRBV25-1 and TRBJ2-1, with 7 bases fitting TRBD2. Germline CDR1 is MGHDK and CDR2 is SYGVNS. This CDR3 has 17 residues. With 1 base clipped from V and 7 bases from J, the junction kept 13 bases outside the gene matches. The CDR3 protein is CASSESWGGRLGNEQFF. In DNA form, the CDR3 reads TGTGCCAGCAGTGAATCTTGGGGGGGTCGCCTGGGGAATGAGCAGTTCTTC.

The sample holds a few counts of this clone. V and J are TRBV27 and TRBJ1-5; TRBD1 agrees at 7 bases. V was clipped by 5 bases and J by 6 bases; unmatched bases: 10. The CDR3 spans 15 residues. Germline V lookup: CDR1 MNHEY, CDR2 SMNVEV (reference sequence). CDR3: CASSPRGQVFQPQHF. CDR3 nucleotides: TGTGCCAGCAGTCCCCGCGGACAGGTATTTCAGCCCCAGCATTTT.

This clone was detected once. V gene TRBV30 combines with J gene TRBJ1-2, with a tentative D call TRBD1 (6 bases). Trimming pared 7 bases from V and 3 bases from J, leaving 15 bases between. The CDR3 runs 13 residues. Germline V gene data show CDR1 as GTSNPN and CDR2 as SVGIG (reference sequence). CDR3 in DNA: TGTGCCTTCCAGGGGCCCCTAGACTATGGCTACACCTTC. This sequence encodes CAFQGPLDYGYTF.

This rearrangement joins TRBV13 to TRBJ2-6; 9 nucleotides agree with TRBD1. This CDR3 spans 19 amino acids. CDR1 and CDR2 from the germline V gene are PRHDT and FYEKMQ (reference sequence). The V segment lost 5 bases and the J segment 0 bases; nucleotides outside the gene matches: 11. Written as DNA, the CDR3 is TGTGCCAGCAGCCCCTCGGCGGGACAGGGCAGCTCTGGGGCCAACGTCCTGACTTTC. It translates to CASSPSAGQGSSGANVLTF.

The chain is built from TRBV5-1 and TRBJ2-5; no definite D call. The CDR3 is made up of 14 amino acids. Trimming cost V 5 bases and J 4 bases, with 15 bases left between them. CDR1 SGHRS and CDR2 YFSETQ come from the germline V gene. In nucleotides, the CDR3 is TGCGCCAGCAGTTCGGGTACGGCCCCAGAGACCCAGTACTTC. Translated: CASSSGTAPETQYF. Complete variable domain (other parts from reference TRBV5-1 and TRBJ2-5): KAGVTQTPRYLIKTRGQQVTLSCSPISGHRSVSWYQQTPGQGLQFLFEYFSETQRNKGNFPGRFSGRQFSNSRSEMNVSTLELGDSALYLCASSSGTAPETQYFGPGTRLLVL.

This clone was counted a single time. The chain is built from TRBV24-1 and TRBJ2-3, with 14 bases matching TRBD2. The CDR3 runs 16 residues. The trim removed 4 bases at V and 4 bases at J, leaving 3 bases unmatched. The germline gives CDR1 KGHDR, CDR2 SFDVKD. CDR3 residues: CATSDPGLAGADTQYF. The CDR3 DNA reads as TGTGCCACCAGTGACCCGGGACTAGCGGGAGCAGATACGCAGTATTTT.

The V gene is TRBV7-6, the J gene TRBJ1-4; a weak D match, TRBD1 (5 bases). The CDR3 loop spans 18 amino acids. CDR1 and CDR2 (germline): SGHVS, FNYEAQ. V lost 5 bases and J 1 base, leaving 20 bases between the germline ends. The CDR3 loop is CASSPLIGQYITNEKLFF. DNA of the CDR3: TGTGCCAGCAGCCCGCTCATAGGACAATATATAACTAATGAAAAACTGTTTTTT.

Details on this clone: Other DNA sequences in this specimen translate into the identical CDR3. J is TRBJ2-7 and V is TRBV5-1, with 11 bases fitting TRBD2. The V segment lost 4 bases and the J segment 0 bases; nucleotides outside the gene matches: 3. The CDR3 totals 15 residues. Looked up from germline, CDR1 is SGHRS and CDR2 is YFSETQ. The CDR3 region has the DNA TGCGCCAGCAGCCTGGGGACTAGCGGCTCCTACGAGCAGTACTTC. It encodes CASSLGTSGSYEQYF.

This chain links TRBV5-6 with TRBJ1-1, with D perhaps matching TRBD1 (6 bases). Germline CDR1 is SGHDT and CDR2 is YYEEEE. V lost 3 bases and J 1 base, leaving 7 bases between the germline ends. The CDR3 runs to 13 residues. The CDR3 loop is CASSWDTNTEAFF. The DNA of the CDR3 is TGTGCCAGCAGCTGGGACACGAACACTGAAGCTTTCTTT.

This CDR3 reads CASSFTGFPGELFF. The CDR3 bases are TGTGCCAGCAGCTTCACAGGCTTCCCCGGGGAGCTGTTTTTT. The chain joins TRBV7-8 to TRBJ2-2; D possibly corresponds to TRBD1 (5 bases). Deletions cut 3 bases from V and 6 bases from J, with 11 bases between. There are 14 residues in the CDR3. Germline CDR1 is SGHVS and CDR2 is FQNEAQ.

The chain links TRBV27 to TRBJ2-7, with a tentative D call TRBD2 (6 bases). This CDR3 has 15 amino acids. Between the trimmed V and J ends, which lost 3 bases and 0 bases, there was a span of 12 bases. Germline V gene data show CDR1 as MNHEY and CDR2 as SMNVEV (reference sequence). DNA for the CDR3: TGTGCCAGCAGTTTCGGTACTAGCAGCTCCTACGAGCAGTACTTC. This translates into CASSFGTSSSYEQYF.

This clone appeared a few times. The CDR3 reads CASSPPMRPDYGYTF. The DNA for the CDR3 is TGTGCCAGCTCACCCCCGATGCGCCCCGATTATGGCTACACCTTC. The chain links TRBV18 to TRBJ1-2; D not resolved. The CDR3 length is 15 residues. Trimming cost V 3 bases and J 5 bases, with 16 bases left between them. Germline values: CDR1 KGHSH, CDR2 LQKENI. The complete variable domain, with remaining parts taken from reference TRBV18 and TRBJ1-2, reads NAGVMQNPRHLVRRRGQEARLRCSPMKGHSHVYWYRQLPEEGLKFMVYLQKENIIDESGMPKERFSAEFPKEGPSILRIQQVVRGDSAAYFCASSPPMRPDYGYTFGSGTRLTVV.

The rearrangement uses TRBV6-5 and TRBJ2-1, with 10 bases lining up with TRBD2. The J segment lost 7 bases and the V segment lost 6 bases, leaving 9 bases of the junction unmatched. The CDR3 is made up of 15 amino acids. Germline lookup yields CDR1 MNHEY and CDR2 SVGAGI. This CDR3 reads CASRGTAGGPNEQFF. For the CDR3, the DNA is TGTGCCAGCAGGGGAACAGCGGGAGGGCCGAATGAGCAGTTCTTC.

The table lists this clone with a few counts. The chain is built from TRBV19 and TRBJ2-7; TRBD2 aligns across 8 bases. The CDR3 is 16 residues long. CDR1 and CDR2 (germline): LNHDA, SQIVND (reference sequence). The trim removed 3 bases at V and 9 bases at J, leaving 16 bases unmatched. CDR3 bases: TGTGCCAGTAGTATGATTCCGGTAGCGGGGTCTACGATGCAGTACTTC. Its translation: CASSMIPVAGSTMQYF.

The V call is TRBV11-2, the J call TRBJ1-5; tentative D call: TRBD1 (6 bases). The CDR3 sequence is 15 residues long. Trimming left V 4 bases short and J 2 bases short, with 12 bases between. Germline loops: CDR1 SGHAT, CDR2 FQNNGV. In DNA form, the CDR3 reads TGTGCCAGCAGCTCCACATCAGGGGGCAATCAGCCCCAGCATTTT. Amino acid sequence: CASSSTSGGNQPQHF.

This chain joins TRBV18 and TRBJ1-5, with D uncertain. The CDR3 has 13 residues. V lost 3 bases to trimming and J lost 0 bases, with 3 bases between them. Germline loops: CDR1 KGHSH, CDR2 LQKENI. CDR3 sequence reads: CASSPNSNQPQHF. The DNA for the CDR3 is TGTGCCAGCTCACCCAATAGCAATCAGCCCCAGCATTTT.

V is TRBV5-1 and J is TRBJ2-7; perhaps TRBD2 as D (6 bases). This CDR3 is built from 16 residues. V was shortened by 0 bases and J by 4 bases, with 17 bases between the two germline ends. Germline CDR1 and CDR2: SGHRS and YFSETQ. CDR3 sequence reads: CASSLVGAEGPYEQYF. Here the CDR3 DNA reads TGCGCCAGCAGCTTGGTAGGGGCGGAGGGACCTTACGAGCAGTACTTC.

V gene TRBV7-3 combines with J gene TRBJ2-1, with D possibly TRBD1 on 6 matching bases. In germline, CDR1 is SGHTA, CDR2 FQGTGA. The V end was cut by 2 bases, the J end by 10 bases, with 12 bases between. The CDR3 is made up of 13 amino acids. Here the CDR3 reads CASSLAGAGEQFF. The CDR3 coding sequence is TGTGCCAGCAGCTTAGCAGGGGCTGGGGAGCAGTTCTTC.